This is a list of T cell receptor beta chains from one sample in a study of T cells in Graves' hyperthyroidism and ophthalmopathy. TCRdb re-analysed the multiplex PCR reads in MiXCR, keeping a single row per CDR3 protein. This sample has about 840,000 distinct CDR3 sequences, with 35% to 40% found just once. The sequenced material came from blood. The receptors stem from a man aged 18 to 30 with Graves' hyperthyroidism. Each CDR3 is given with its conserved first and last residue. The order of the fields is V gene, J gene, CDR3 protein.

>TRBV2|TRBJ1-6
CASSPGQGPLHF
>TRBV29-1|TRBJ2-7
CSVWDSGITYEQYF
>TRBV10-3|TRBJ1-5
CASSKHSSNQPQHF
>TRBV6-5|TRBJ1-2
CASRRTAGVGGGYTF
>TRBV9|TRBJ2-7
CASSLTARGRFYEQYF
>TRBV9|TRBJ1-1
CASSQGTYTEAFF
>TRBV29-1|TRBJ2-7
CSVEAQGYEQYF
>TRBV9|TRBJ2-7
CASSVGTVSYEQYF
>TRBV20-1|TRBJ1-2
CSARFQGYTF
>TRBV20-1|TRBJ1-2
CSARGQGNYGYTF
>TRBV10-3|TRBJ2-7
CAILRENGAYEQYF
>TRBV7-9|TRBJ1-4
CASSLNQGHSTKLFF
>TRBV2|TRBJ2-7
CASISGRLYEQYF
>TRBV15|TRBJ2-7
CATSRDTTYEQYF
>TRBV7-8|TRBJ2-5
CASRTLRGETQYF
>TRBV5-1|TRBJ1-4
CASRFDGTGNEKLFF
>TRBV9|TRBJ1-2
CASSETGAYYGYTF
>TRBV9|TRBJ1-1
CASSQRTGTGNTEAFF
>TRBV20-1|TRBJ1-3
CSAFAGNTIYF
>TRBV5-5|TRBJ1-5
CASSFTSGEQETQHF
>TRBV20-1|TRBJ1-3
CSARGDDSGNTIYF
>TRBV7-2|TRBJ1-1
CASSSGPSWTEAFF
>TRBV7-6|TRBJ2-7
CASSFGERASYEQYF
>TRBV12-3/TRBV12-4|TRBJ1-6
CASTFPGRRDSPLHF
>TRBV7-8|TRBJ2-6
CASRFRGVGSGANVLTF
>TRBV20-1|TRBJ2-5
CSAILDGDPRETQYF
>TRBV5-5|TRBJ1-5
CASSLWTGQQPQHF
>TRBV29-1|TRBJ2-2
CSGQTGGYTGELFF
>TRBV10-3|TRBJ2-2
CAISESLGTGGELFF
>TRBV13|TRBJ1-6
CASSLRGGTGVHSPLHF
>TRBV2|TRBJ2-7
CASSNDNYRGEQYF